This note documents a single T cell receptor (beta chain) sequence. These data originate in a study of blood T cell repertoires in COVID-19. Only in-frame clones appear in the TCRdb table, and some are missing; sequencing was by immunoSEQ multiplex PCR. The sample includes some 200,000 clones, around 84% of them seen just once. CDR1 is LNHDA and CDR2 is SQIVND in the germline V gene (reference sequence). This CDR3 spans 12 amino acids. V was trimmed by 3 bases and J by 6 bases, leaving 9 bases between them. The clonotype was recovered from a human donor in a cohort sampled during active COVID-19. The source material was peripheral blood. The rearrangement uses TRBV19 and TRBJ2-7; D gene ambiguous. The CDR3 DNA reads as TGTGCCAGTAGTATTGTGAGAGGCGAGCAGTACTTC. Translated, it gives CASSIVRGEQYF. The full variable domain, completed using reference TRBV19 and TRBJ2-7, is DGGITQSPKYLFRKEGQNVTLSCEQNLNHDAMYWYRQDPGQGLRLIYYSQIVNDFQKGDIAEGYSVSREKKESFPLTVTSAQKNPTAFYLCASSIVRGEQYFGPGTRLTVT.